Reported below is one T cell receptor beta chain. Antigen specificity is unknown. V trimming: 0 bases; J trimming: 8 bases; junction bases outside the gene matches: 4. The CDR3 covers 13 residues. The germline gives CDR1 SGHKS, CDR2 YYEKEE (reference sequence). TCRdb's copy holds only in-frame clones and misses some; the assay was immunoSEQ multiplex PCR. This table has around 160,000 clones, 75% to 95% appearing once. This entry comes from a study of cytomegalovirus exposure and HLA in healthy donors. Study observations and caveats: That first-cohort TCR clusters tended to co-occur in the 95 to 150 validation repertoires was found in a later analysis. While the bulk of TCR sequences proved rare, some public TCRs turned up in many donors.

Sequencing was carried out using PBMCs. This TCR came from a woman under 30 in good health and CMV-seropositive. V gene TRBV5-5 combines with J gene TRBJ1-1, with TRBD1 matching over 7 bases. For the CDR3, the DNA is TGTGCCAGCAGCTTGGTACAGGGGTACGAAGCTTTCTTT. Protein sequence: CASSLVQGYEAFF. The variable domain in full, completed from reference TRBV5-5 and TRBJ1-1, reads DAGVTQSPTHLIKTRGQQVTLRCSPISGHKSVSWYQQVLGQGPQFIFQYYEKEERGRGNFPDRFSARQFPNYSSELNVNALLLGDSALYLCASSLVQGYEAFFGQGTRLTVV.